This T cell receptor beta chain was profiled in a study of blood T cell repertoires in COVID-19. Study-level background: Samples came from the United States, Italy and Spain, spanning acute and convalescent COVID-19. Sample material is recorded as cDNA or gDNA derived from T cells, B-cell-depleted T cells, or PBMCs.

This CDR3 contains 11 residues. In germline, CDR1 is SGHDN, CDR2 FVKESK. V was trimmed by 5 bases and J by 10 bases, leaving 9 bases between them. Seattle enrolled patients during active infection and tracked them longitudinally. In the original workflow: How many nucleated cells were present was estimated from reference gene primer amplification. Produced via immunoSEQ multiplex PCR; TCRdb's table is partial and in-frame only. That table furnishes V, J and clone size, whereas the DNA furnished D and trimming. Of fewer than 600,000 clones in the sample, about 91% were seen once. Specimen: peripheral blood. The chain uses TRBV14 and TRBJ2-1, with D maybe TRBD2 (6 bases). This receptor was taken from a man between 18 and 29 years old with COVID-19, enrolled during active disease. The CDR3 region is CASSGGREQFF. The CDR3 region has the DNA TGTGCCAGCAGCGGGGGGAGGGAGCAGTTCTTC.